What follows are 31 T cell receptor beta chains derived from one specimen sequenced in a study of blood T cell repertoires in COVID-19. TCRdb keeps only in-frame clones here, not all; method: immunoSEQ multiplex PCR. Among some 270,000 clones, 70% to 90% were seen once, and the ten largest hold more than 4%. Sequenced sample: PBMCs or T cells enriched from blood (not recorded which). These receptor sequences come from a woman under 40 who had recovered from COVID-19.

The rearrangement uses TRBV18 and TRBJ1-1; 8 nucleotides align to TRBD1. CDR1 is KGHSH and CDR2 is LQKENI in the germline V gene. The V and J ends lost 7 bases and 2 bases, in that order; junction bases with no gene match: 6. The CDR3 is 14 residues long. The CDR3 is CASFGTGSNTEAFF. The CDR3 nucleotides are TGTGCCAGCTTCGGGACAGGTTCAAACACTGAAGCTTTCTTT.

This clone appeared a single time. The genes are TRBV28 and TRBJ2-2; 9 nucleotides agree with TRBD1. The V gene's germline CDR1 is MDHEN and CDR2 SYDVKM. The CDR3 is 16 residues long. J gave up 5 bases and V 3 bases, and 7 bases lay outside the gene matches. CDR3 DNA: TGTGCCAGCAGTTTCGACACAGGGGGCCTTACCGGGGAGCTGTTTTTT. Its protein is CASSFDTGGLTGELFF.

A few counts support this clone. The chain is built from TRBV28 and TRBJ2-2; D perhaps matches TRBD1 (7 bases). Between the trimmed V and J ends, which lost 3 bases and 3 bases, there was a span of 11 bases. Germline lookup yields CDR1 MDHEN and CDR2 SYDVKM. CDR3 length: 15 residues. This CDR3 is CASSFAGGYTGELFF. CDR3 in DNA: TGTGCCAGCAGTTTTGCAGGGGGGTACACCGGGGAGCTGTTTTTT.

The rearrangement links TRBV15 to TRBJ2-5; 10 nucleotides match TRBD2. The CDR3 is made up of 17 amino acids. After removal of 1 base from V and 0 bases from J, the junction contained 5 bases not matched to a gene. Per the germline V gene, CDR1 is LNHNV and CDR2 is YYDKDF (reference sequence). CDR3: CATSRGTSGVYQETQYF. The CDR3 DNA follows: TGTGCCACCAGCAGAGGGACTAGCGGTGTGTACCAAGAGACCCAGTACTTC.

This clone was seen only once. V and J are TRBV28 and TRBJ1-5, with 9 bases that match TRBD1. Per germline, CDR1 MDHEN and CDR2 SYDVKM. This CDR3 comprises 14 residues. J gave up 3 bases and V 10 bases, and 7 bases lay outside the gene matches. The CDR3 reads CATRQGEFNQPQHF. The CDR3 region has the DNA TGTGCCACCAGACAGGGGGAATTCAATCAGCCCCAGCATTTT.

The CDR3 protein is CASRRDPNTEAFF. CDR3 sequence (DNA): TGTGCCAGCAGGCGTGATCCGAACACTGAAGCTTTCTTT. The V gene is TRBV7-9, the J gene TRBJ1-1; D is ambiguous. The V end was cut by 6 bases, the J end by 1 base, with 9 bases between. In germline, CDR1 is SEHNR, CDR2 FQNEAQ (reference sequence). The CDR3 is 13 amino acids. Supplemented by reference TRBV7-9 and TRBJ1-1, the full variable domain reads DTGVSQNPRHKITKRGQNVTFRCDPISEHNRLYWYRQTLGQGPEFLTYFQNEAQLEKSRLLSDRFSAERPKGSFSTLEIQRTEQGDSAMYLCASRRDPNTEAFFGQGTRLTVV.

The chain combines TRBV15 with TRBJ2-1, with 8 positions matching TRBD2. CDR3 length: 14 amino acids. The V gene end was trimmed by 2 bases and the J gene end by 5 bases; junction bases not matched to a gene: 2. Germline lookup yields CDR1 LNHNV and CDR2 YYDKDF (reference sequence). The CDR3 loop reads CATSRRLANNEQFF. In DNA, the CDR3 is TGTGCCACCAGCAGAAGACTAGCGAACAATGAGCAGTTCTTC.

The genes are TRBV7-9 and TRBJ2-3; TRBD2 aligns across 12 bases. The CDR3 extends over 15 amino acids. V gave up 4 bases and J gave up 2 bases; unmatched junction bases: 1. Per germline, CDR1 SEHNR and CDR2 FQNEAQ (reference sequence). CDR3 sequence: CASSWTSGDTDTQYF. The CDR3 DNA follows: TGTGCCAGCAGCTGGACTAGCGGGGACACAGATACGCAGTATTTT. Based on the CDR3 plus reference TRBV7-9 and TRBJ2-3, the full variable domain is DTGVSQNPRHKITKRGQNVTFRCDPISEHNRLYWYRQTLGQGPEFLTYFQNEAQLEKSRLLSDRFSAERPKGSFSTLEIQRTEQGDSAMYLCASSWTSGDTDTQYFGPGTRLTVL.

This chain connects TRBV5-3 to TRBJ2-1; D unresolved. TRBV5-3 is identified as an open reading frame with a role that is uncertain. The CDR3 is 20 amino acids. V was clipped by 1 base and J by 0 bases, with 23 bases between them. This chain's CDR3 is CARSLLLPQADESSYNEQFF. The CDR3 DNA reads as TGTGCCAGAAGCTTGCTACTACCCCAAGCCGACGAGAGCTCCTACAATGAGCAGTTCTTC.

This rearrangement joins TRBV18 to TRBJ1-4; possible D gene TRBD1, 6 bases. Germline CDR1 is KGHSH and CDR2 is LQKENI. The CDR3 runs to 15 residues. V was trimmed by 1 base and J by 8 bases, leaving 14 bases between them. CDR3 protein: CASSPLWTVKEKLFF. CDR3 sequence (DNA): TGTGCCAGCTCACCACTTTGGACAGTAAAGGAAAAACTGTTTTTT.

The chain recombines TRBV3-1 (or the pseudogene TRBV3-2) with TRBJ2-3; D is uncertain. Trimming took 4 bases from V and 1 from J, leaving 21 bases between them. The CDR3 is 18 residues long. Looked up from germline, CDR1 is LGHDT and CDR2 is YNNKEL (reference sequence). For the CDR3, the DNA is TGTGCCAGCAGCCTTAGCTTCATATTAGGTACGGGCACAGATACGCAGTATTTT. Translated, it gives CASSLSFILGTGTDTQYF.

The chain combines TRBV6-1 with TRBJ2-1, with D possibly matching TRBD1 (6 bases). This CDR3 comprises 16 residues. In germline, CDR1 is MNHNS, CDR2 SASEGT. V lost 4 bases to trimming and J lost 7 bases, with 20 bases between them. CDR3 sequence: CASSGIELDSRNEQFF. As DNA, the CDR3 is TGTGCCAGCAGTGGTATCGAGTTGGACAGCAGGAATGAGCAGTTCTTC.

J is TRBJ2-1 and V is TRBV11-2, with 9 bases identical to TRBD2. This CDR3 has 17 amino acids. Germline V gene sequence: CDR1 SGHAT, CDR2 FQNNGV. Trimming at V came to 5 bases and at J to 10 bases, leaving 18 bases not matched to a gene. In nucleotides, the CDR3 is TGTGCCAGCAGCCCCGCGACCCCAGCTAGCGGGAACCGAGAGCAGTTCTTC. Translated: CASSPATPASGNREQFF.

The chain uses TRBV28 and TRBJ2-3; 7 nucleotides match TRBD2. Germline V gene sequence: CDR1 MDHEN, CDR2 SYDVKM. V lost 6 bases and J lost 1; bases outside the gene matches: 10. This CDR3 contains 16 residues. The CDR3 coding sequence is TGTGCCAGCAGCCATCCTCGACGGGAGGGCACAGATACGCAGTATTTT. This codes for CASSHPRREGTDTQYF.

The chain is built from TRBV5-1 and TRBJ2-7; 8 bases map to TRBD1. Germline V lookup: CDR1 SGHRS, CDR2 YFSETQ. CDR3 length: 14 amino acids. J gave up 3 bases and V 4 bases, and 6 bases lay outside the gene matches. CDR3 loop: CASSPGQGHYEQYF. The CDR3 nucleotides read TGCGCCAGCAGCCCCGGACAGGGACACTACGAGCAGTACTTC.

The chain is built from TRBV10-3 and TRBJ1-5; maybe TRBD1 (5 bases). The CDR3 runs 15 residues. V shed 3 bases and J shed 2 bases, with 11 bases lying between them. CDR1 is ENHRY, CDR2 SYGVKD, per germline. The CDR3 loop is CAISEGREGNQPQHF. CDR3 nucleotide sequence: TGTGCCATCAGTGAAGGCAGGGAGGGCAATCAGCCCCAGCATTTT.

The rearrangement joins TRBV18 to TRBJ1-6; no clear D. Trimming stripped 3 bases from V and 8 bases from J, with 8 bases between. The CDR3 covers 13 residues. Germline loops: CDR1 KGHSH, CDR2 LQKENI. The CDR3: CASSPDGDSPLHF. As DNA, the CDR3 is TGTGCCAGCTCACCTGACGGAGATTCACCCCTCCACTTT.

The V and J genes are TRBV24-1 and TRBJ1-5, with D hard to call. There are 13 residues in the CDR3. Trimming removed 4 bases at V and 8 bases at J, with 11 bases between. The germline V gene has CDR1 KGHDR and CDR2 SFDVKD. The CDR3 reads CATSDRSVEPQHF. The CDR3 nucleotides are TGTGCCACCAGTGACCGATCGGTGGAGCCCCAGCATTTT.

The V call is TRBV5-1, the J call TRBJ1-2; 8 nucleotides align to TRBD1. The J segment lost 6 bases and the V segment lost 3 bases, leaving 4 bases of the junction unmatched. Germline V gene sequence: CDR1 SGHRS, CDR2 YFSETQ. The CDR3 has 13 amino acids. CDR3 sequence (DNA): TGCGCCAGCAGCTCTCAGGGGGCTGATGGCTACACCTTC. This gives the protein CASSSQGADGYTF. The whole variable domain, remainder taken from reference TRBV5-1 and TRBJ1-2, is KAGVTQTPRYLIKTRGQQVTLSCSPISGHRSVSWYQQTPGQGLQFLFEYFSETQRNKGNFPGRFSGRQFSNSRSEMNVSTLELGDSALYLCASSSQGADGYTFGSGTRLTVV.

In its sample, this clone was seen a few times. The chain joins TRBV6-8 to TRBJ1-6; no clear D. There are 13 residues in the CDR3. Germline-derived CDR1 and CDR2 are MNHGY and SAAAGT. V shed 0 bases and J shed 11 bases, with 8 bases lying between them. CDR3 nucleotides: TGTGCCAGCAGTTACTCGAGTAAGCCACCCCTCCACTTT. It yields the protein CASSYSSKPPLHF.

The chain carries TRBV19 and TRBJ1-1; TRBD1 aligns across 8 bases. This CDR3 has 16 amino acids. V gave up 7 bases and J gave up 4 bases; unmatched junction bases: 14. Germline CDR1 and CDR2: LNHDA and SQIVND (reference sequence). This CDR3 is CASTASRGRGSTEAFF. The CDR3 DNA sequence: TGTGCCAGTACCGCCAGCAGGGGGCGCGGGAGCACTGAAGCTTTCTTT.

This clone occurred a few times. The chain uses TRBV28 and TRBJ1-1, with 7 bases that match TRBD1. J lost 0 bases, V lost 9 bases, and 7 bases had no gene match. The length of the CDR3 is 14 residues. Germline CDR1 is MDHEN and CDR2 is SYDVKM. CDR3: CASWTGIMNTEAFF. CDR3 DNA: TGTGCCAGTTGGACAGGTATTATGAACACTGAAGCTTTCTTT.

This clone came up once. This chain joins TRBV5-1 and TRBJ2-7, with 7 bases matching TRBD1. V was clipped by 4 bases and J by 2 bases; unmatched bases: 6. Germline loops: CDR1 SGHRS, CDR2 YFSETQ. This CDR3 region has 14 residues. In DNA, the CDR3 is TGCGCCAGCAGCCAGACAGGGAATCCCTACGAGCAGTACTTC. It codes for CASSQTGNPYEQYF.

The rearrangement links TRBV7-9 to TRBJ1-1; no clear D. The V gene's germline CDR1 is SEHNR and CDR2 FQNEAQ (reference sequence). This CDR3 contains 11 residues. V was shortened by 4 bases and J by 4 bases, with 4 bases between the two germline ends. The CDR3 loop reads CASSSSTEAFF. CDR3 bases: TGTGCCAGCAGCTCTTCCACTGAAGCTTTCTTT.

This clone was counted only a few times. The chain recombines TRBV27 with TRBJ2-5; 7 bases map to TRBD2. This CDR3 has 16 residues. The trim removed 5 bases at V and 1 base at J, leaving 10 bases unmatched. CDR1 and CDR2 (germline): MNHEY, SMNVEV (reference sequence). The CDR3 reads CASSTKGGRFQETQYF. CDR3 coding DNA: TGTGCCAGCAGTACGAAGGGAGGGAGGTTCCAAGAGACCCAGTACTTC.

The chain uses TRBV4-2 and TRBJ2-2; 11 bases are shared with TRBD2. Germline CDR1 and CDR2: LGHNA and YNFKEQ. This CDR3 contains 21 residues. V trimming: 0 bases; J trimming: 5 bases; junction bases outside the gene matches: 17. The CDR3 protein is CASSQENGLAGGKKFTGELFF. CDR3 DNA: TGTGCCAGCAGCCAAGAGAACGGGCTAGCGGGGGGTAAGAAGTTTACCGGGGAGCTGTTTTTT.

The V call is TRBV7-9, the J call TRBJ1-1; D remains ambiguous. The CDR3 is 12 residues long. Germline CDR1 reads SEHNR; CDR2 reads FQNEAQ (reference sequence). V was shortened by 4 bases and J by 0 bases, with 3 bases between the two germline ends. CDR3 sequence: CASSYMNTEAFF. The CDR3 DNA reads TGTGCCAGCAGCTACATGAACACTGAAGCTTTCTTT.

V is TRBV6-5 and J is TRBJ1-1; no firm D call. V gave up 4 bases and J gave up 0 bases, with 6 bases separating them. The CDR3 is 13 amino acids. Germline CDR1 reads MNHEY; CDR2 reads SVGAGI. CDR3 amino acids: CASSSQMNTEAFF. The CDR3, as DNA: TGTGCCAGCAGTTCCCAAATGAACACTGAAGCTTTCTTT.

This chain connects TRBV2 to TRBJ2-5, with 7 bases fitting TRBD1. The germline CDR1 and CDR2 sequences are SNHLY and FYNNEI. With 8 bases clipped from V and 5 bases from J, the junction kept 11 bases outside the gene matches. CDR3 length equals 14 residues. The CDR3, as DNA: TGTGCCAGCCGACAGGGATACTTGGGCGAGACCCAGTACTTC. Translation gives CASRQGYLGETQYF.

The gene calls are TRBV13 and TRBJ2-1, with TRBD2 matching 10 bases. The CDR3 consists of 17 residues. In germline, CDR1 is PRHDT, CDR2 FYEKMQ (reference sequence). Germline trimming cut 5 bases from V and 4 bases from J; bases unmatched to any gene: 11. The CDR3 reads CASSRGDGLAVYNEQFF. The CDR3 bases are TGTGCCAGCAGCCGGGGGGACGGACTAGCGGTTTACAATGAGCAGTTCTTC.

The genes are TRBV11-2 and TRBJ2-7, with TRBD2 matching over 8 bases. The V gene's germline CDR1 is SGHAT and CDR2 FQNNGV. V was clipped by 3 bases and J by 0 bases; unmatched bases: 7. This CDR3 is 16 amino acids long. Here the CDR3 reads CASSLARGGGSYEQYF. The CDR3, as DNA: TGTGCCAGCAGCTTGGCCCGGGGGGGTGGCTCCTACGAGCAGTACTTC.